One and the same sample provided the 5 T cell receptor beta chains below, sequenced in a study of blood T cell repertoires in COVID-19. Assay used: immunoSEQ multiplex PCR; TCRdb lists only in-frame clones, some missing. The sample shows about 280,000 clones, about 85% of them seen only once. The sequenced sample consisted of PBMCs or T cells enriched from blood (not recorded which). These receptors were taken from a woman in her fifties or sixties who had recovered from COVID-19.

This clone has only one observation. The V gene is TRBV28, the J gene TRBJ2-5; possible D gene TRBD2, 5 bases. The CDR3 loop spans 13 amino acids. Germline V CDR1 and CDR2: MDHEN, SYDVKM. The ends were cut back, 5 bases at V and 5 bases at J, with 12 bases in the middle. The CDR3 DNA is TGTGCCAGCAGTCCGGCGGGCTCGGAGACCCAGTACTTC. Residues: CASSPAGSETQYF. Based on the CDR3 plus reference TRBV28 and TRBJ2-5, the full variable domain is DVKVTQSSRYLVKRTGEKVFLECVQDMDHENMFWYRQDPGLGLRLIYFSYDVKMKEKGDIPEGYSVSREKKERFSLILESASTNQTSMYLCASSPAGSETQYFGPGTRLLVL.

This clone was seen once. This chain connects TRBV4-2 to TRBJ1-2; D is perhaps TRBD1 (6 bases). In germline, CDR1 is LGHNA, CDR2 YNFKEQ. This CDR3 contains 13 residues. Trimming removed 1 base from V and 6 bases from J, with 9 bases in between. The CDR3 nucleotides are TGTGCCAGCAGCCAAGGGCAGGGGCATGGCTACACCTTC. Encoded protein: CASSQGQGHGYTF.

V gene TRBV9 combines with J gene TRBJ1-6; 10 bases fit TRBD1. Germline V gives CDR1 SGDLS, CDR2 YYNGEE. V lost 3 bases to trimming and J lost 7 bases; unmatched junction nucleotides: 4. This CDR3 contains 15 residues. CDR3 bases: TGTGCCAGCAGCGCAGGACAGGGGGGAAATTCACCCCTCCACTTT. Amino acids: CASSAGQGGNSPLHF.

This chain links TRBV3-1 (or the pseudogene TRBV3-2) with TRBJ2-7; 13 positions match TRBD2. CDR1 LGHDT and CDR2 YNNKEL come from the germline V gene (reference sequence). The CDR3 is 16 residues long. The V and J ends lost 0 bases and 4 bases, in that order; junction bases with no gene match: 3. CDR3 nucleotides: TGTGCCAGCAGCCAAGACGGGACTAGCGGGGAATACGAGCAGTACTTC. It encodes CASSQDGTSGEYEQYF.

This clone has just a few counts. The V call is TRBV7-2, the J call TRBJ2-7; D gene ambiguous. The V end lost 5 bases, the J end lost 7 bases, and 12 bases lay between the germline ends. Germline V gives CDR1 SGHTA, CDR2 FQGNSA. The CDR3 consists of 12 residues. Here the CDR3 reads CASSPRGREQYF. The CDR3 bases are TGTGCCAGCAGCCCACGCGGTCGGGAGCAGTACTTC.